A selection of T cell receptor beta chains follows, all from one sample in a study of blood T cell repertoires in COVID-19. Repertoires were generated with immunoSEQ multiplex PCR, while TCRdb's copy carries only in-frame clones and drops some. This table holds under 300,000 clones, approximately 80% found once. Input material: peripheral blood. The receptors come from a man aged 25-45 years who had recovered from COVID-19. Both conserved end residues are part of each CDR3. D genes are given only for firm matches. Expanded clones get a size class; other rows say once, few or many, or leave the size out.

j_gene	v_gene	abundance	d_gene	CDR3aa	CDR3nt
TRBJ2-3	TRBV24-1	.	TRBD2	CATSDFPSGERTDTQYF	TGTGCCACCAGTGATTTTCCTAGCGGGGAGCGCACAGATACGCAGTATTTT
TRBJ1-5	TRBV7-2	.	.	CASSFFAYQPQHF	TGTGCCAGCAGCTTTTTTGCGTATCAGCCCCAGCATTTT
TRBJ1-2	TRBV21-1	once	.	CASSKRTGLNYGYTF	TGTGCCAGCAGCAAGAGGACAGGGCTGAACTATGGCTACACCTTC
TRBJ2-7	TRBV7-2	.	TRBD2	CASSLAGGGAYEQYF	TGTGCCAGCAGCCTTGCTGGCGGGGGGGCCTACGAGCAGTACTTC
TRBJ1-5	TRBV20-1	.	.	CSASTGNQPQHF	TGCAGTGCTAGTACAGGTAATCAGCCCCAGCATTTT
TRBJ2-1	TRBV5-1	.	.	CASSDDIGAPYNEQFF	TGCGCCAGCAGCGATGACATAGGGGCCCCTTACAATGAGCAGTTCTTC
TRBJ1-2	TRBV5-5	.	.	CASSPAVRNYGYTF	TGTGCCAGCAGCCCGGCGGTCCGGAACTATGGCTACACCTTC
TRBJ1-6	TRBV7-2	.	.	CASSHRERMDSPLHF	TGTGCCAGCAGCCATCGAGAGAGAATGGATTCACCCCTCCACTTT
TRBJ1-2	TRBV18	.	.	CASSPREGTGDGYTF	TGTGCCAGCTCACCACGGGAGGGCACGGGGGATGGCTACACCTTC
TRBJ1-5	TRBV15	few	TRBD1	CATSRVGTGGYRNQPQHF	TGTGCCACCAGCAGAGTTGGGACAGGGGGCTATCGCAATCAGCCCCAGCATTTT
TRBJ2-1	TRBV21-1	once	.	CASTSKVSLAGGTTSPEQFF	TGTGCCAGCACCTCAAAAGTGTCACTAGCGGGGGGCACCACTTCCCCTGAGCAGTTCTTC
TRBJ1-4	TRBV28	few	TRBD1	CASSLLSDRGYEKLFF	TGTGCCAGCAGTTTACTCTCGGACAGGGGTTATGAAAAACTGTTTTTT
TRBJ2-5	TRBV5-4	.	TRBD1	CASSRQGKETQYF	TGTGCCAGCAGCCGACAGGGGAAAGAGACCCAGTACTTC
TRBJ1-1	TRBV12-3/TRBV12-4	once	.	CASSFLWTEAFF	TGTGCCAGCAGTTTTCTATGGACTGAAGCTTTCTTT
TRBJ1-1	TRBV9	.	.	CASSSGASEAFF	TGTGCCAGCAGCTCAGGGGCTAGTGAAGCTTTCTTT
TRBJ1-2	TRBV9	.	.	CASSVAWQAEGYTF	TGTGCCAGCAGCGTAGCTTGGCAGGCAGAAGGCTACACCTTC
TRBJ2-7	TRBV4-1	.	.	CASSPHRASYEQYF	TGCGCCAGCAGCCCGCACAGGGCCTCCTACGAGCAGTACTTC
TRBJ2-5	TRBV3-1/TRBV3-2	.	TRBD2	CASGLAGREETQYF	TGTGCCAGCGGATTAGCGGGCCGTGAGGAGACCCAGTACTTC
TRBJ2-5	TRBV3-1/TRBV3-2	.	TRBD1	CASSQDAPGQGARETQYF	TGTGCCAGCAGCCAAGACGCCCCGGGACAGGGGGCGCGGGAGACCCAGTACTTC
TRBJ2-5	TRBV7-8	.	TRBD1	CASSPGTGQETQYF	TGTGCCAGCAGCCCGGGGACAGGCCAAGAGACCCAGTACTTC
TRBJ1-3	TRBV5-4	.	TRBD1	CASKEGQLGNTIYF	TGTGCCAGCAAAGAGGGACAGCTTGGAAACACCATATATTTT
TRBJ1-3	TRBV4-2	.	.	CASSQVTLIDFSGNTIYF	TGTGCCAGCAGCCAAGTTACGCTTATCGACTTCTCTGGAAACACCATATATTTT
TRBJ2-2	TRBV10-3	.	TRBD2	CAISPSGPLGTGELFF	TGTGCCATCAGCCCTAGCGGCCCTCTTGGCACCGGGGAGCTGTTTTTT
TRBJ1-4	TRBV2	few	TRBD1	CASRRRGRDNEKLFF	TGTGCCAGCAGGCGAAGGGGGCGCGATAATGAAAAACTGTTTTTT
TRBJ2-3	TRBV5-4	few	.	CASSNSGSTDTQYF	TGTGCCAGCAGCAACAGCGGTAGCACAGATACGCAGTATTTT
TRBJ2-3	TRBV7-8	.	TRBD2	CASTRGLAKSTDTQYF	TGTGCCAGCACCCGCGGACTAGCGAAAAGCACAGATACGCAGTATTTT
TRBJ2-3	TRBV6-9	.	TRBD2	CASSYPGGDTQYF	TGTGCCAGCAGTTATCCGGGGGGAGATACGCAGTATTTT
TRBJ2-1	TRBV9	.	.	CASSVAGTNNEQFF	TGTGCCAGCAGCGTAGCCGGCACTAACAATGAGCAGTTCTTC
TRBJ2-2	TRBV25-1	.	.	CASSELEELFF	TGTGCCAGCAGTGAATTAGAGGAGCTGTTTTTT
TRBJ2-6	TRBV7-2	once	.	CASSPVRRQGSGANVLTF	TGTGCCAGCAGCCCCGTTCGACGGCAGGGCTCTGGGGCCAACGTCCTGACTTTC
TRBJ1-2	TRBV6-4	.	.	CASSDSNGGGYTF	TGTGCCAGCAGTGACTCGAACGGGGGTGGCTACACCTTC
TRBJ1-1	TRBV3-1/TRBV3-2	.	TRBD1	CASSPSERGLNTEAFF	TGTGCCAGCAGCCCCTCCGAGAGGGGGCTGAACACTGAAGCTTTCTTT
TRBJ1-1	TRBV5-4	.	TRBD1	CASSPGQRTVTLAFF	TGTGCCAGCAGCCCGGGACAGCGGACCGTCACGTTAGCTTTCTTT
TRBJ1-2	TRBV19	.	.	CASSIGVGRRGYTF	TGTGCCAGTAGTATTGGCGTGGGGCGTCGGGGCTACACCTTC
TRBJ2-7	TRBV5-1	few	.	CASSLSLSYEQYF	TGCGCCAGCAGCTTGTCGCTATCCTACGAGCAGTACTTC
TRBJ2-2	TRBV5-1	.	.	CASSLGGPGELFF	TGCGCCAGCAGCTTGGGCGGCCCCGGGGAGCTGTTTTTT
TRBJ2-6	TRBV4-2	once	.	CASSQEPGFSGANVLTF	TGTGCCAGCAGCCAAGAACCAGGGTTCTCTGGGGCCAACGTCCTGACTTTC